What follows are 20 T cell receptor beta chains derived from one specimen sequenced in a study of glioma-infiltrating T cells after dendritic cell vaccination. Using immunoSEQ multiplex PCR, the repertoire was profiled, and TCRdb retains in-frame clones only, with some absent. The sample holds 55,000 to 75,000 clones, around 85% seen once. Described time point: after dendritic cell vaccination, including at tumor progression/relapse. The sample in question was blood, obtained after dendritic cell vaccination. These receptor sequences come from a human donor with glioblastoma.

V and J are TRBV5-1 and TRBJ2-3; no firm D call. The CDR3 extends over 14 amino acids. V was cut by 4 bases and J by 0 bases, with 9 bases left in between. CDR1 is SGHRS, CDR2 YFSETQ, per germline. The CDR3, as DNA: TGCGCCAGCAGCCCTGGAGCCAGCACAGATACGCAGTATTTT. This codes for CASSPGASTDTQYF.

The gene calls are TRBV2 and TRBJ2-7; 7 positions match TRBD1. The length of the CDR3 is 12 residues. V shed 1 base and J 11 bases; nucleotides not matched to a gene: 5. CDR1 and CDR2 from the germline V gene are SNHLY and FYNNEI. CDR3 bases: TGTGCCAGCAGTGAAGGGTTTCAGGGGGAGTACTTC. Its protein is CASSEGFQGEYF.

Notes on this clone: The junction and the germline gene differ at one end; a read error may be behind it. V usage is TRBV4-2 and J usage is TRBJ2-3; 10 nucleotides line up with TRBD1. The germline V gene has CDR1 LGHNA and CDR2 YNFKEQ. This CDR3 comprises 13 residues. The CDR3 bases are TGTGCCAGCAGCCAAGCCTCCGGGACAGGGGAAGATTTT. Its protein product is CASSQASGTGEDF.

This chain uses TRBV18 with TRBJ1-5, with D perhaps matching TRBD1 (5 bases). V gave up 3 bases and J gave up 3 bases, with 12 bases separating them. Germline CDR1 is KGHSH and CDR2 is LQKENI. The CDR3 length is 15 residues. The CDR3 is CASSPGLTYNQPQHF. The CDR3 DNA is TGTGCCAGCTCACCGGGGCTGACGTACAATCAGCCCCAGCATTTT. The complete variable domain, with remaining parts taken from reference TRBV18 and TRBJ1-5, reads NAGVMQNPRHLVRRRGQEARLRCSPMKGHSHVYWYRQLPEEGLKFMVYLQKENIIDESGMPKERFSAEFPKEGPSILRIQQVVRGDSAAYFCASSPGLTYNQPQHFGDGTRLSIL.

The rearrangement links TRBV4-1 to TRBJ2-6, with 12 positions matching TRBD2. V was pared by 8 bases and J by 3 bases, with 8 bases of the junction left unmatched. The germline CDR1 and CDR2 sequences are MGHRA and YSYEKL. CDR3 size: 17 residues. The CDR3 region has the DNA TGCGCCAGCCGGGCGACTAGCGGGGGTTTTGGGGCCAACGTCCTGACTTTC. Translated: CASRATSGGFGANVLTF.

This clone was seen a single time. The chain is built from TRBV11-2 and TRBJ1-2; D is perhaps TRBD1 (6 bases). Germline loops: CDR1 SGHAT, CDR2 FQNNGV. This CDR3 has 14 amino acids. The V end was cut by 5 bases, the J end by 4 bases, with 14 bases between. The CDR3 spells CASSVTGPGYGYTF. DNA of the CDR3: TGTGCCAGCAGCGTTACAGGGCCGGGCTATGGCTACACCTTC.

The chain combines TRBV18 with TRBJ1-1; 7 bases fit TRBD1. From germline, CDR1 is KGHSH and CDR2 LQKENI. V lost 6 bases to trimming and J lost 4 bases; unmatched junction nucleotides: 17. The CDR3 is made up of 17 amino acids. CDR3 DNA: TGTGCCAGCTCGAAAGCTGGGCAGGGGGATCGTGGCACTGAAGCTTTCTTT. Translation: CASSKAGQGDRGTEAFF.

This clone showed up just once. As DNA, the CDR3 is TGTGCCTGGAGTCCCCTAGCGGGGGGGTACACCGGGGAGCTGTTTTTT. Its translation is CAWSPLAGGYTGELFF. The gene calls are TRBV30 and TRBJ2-2, with 12 nucleotides matching TRBD2. There are 16 residues in the CDR3. Germline V gene sequence: CDR1 GTSNPN, CDR2 SVGIG (reference sequence). V lost 2 bases, J lost 3 bases, and 4 bases stayed unmatched.

The chain links TRBV5-1 to TRBJ2-3; TRBD1 matches at 9 bases. Losses at the gene ends were 5 bases for V and 4 bases for J; bases not matched to a gene: 11. CDR1 and CDR2 (germline): SGHRS, YFSETQ. This CDR3 is 16 amino acids long. In DNA, the CDR3 is TGCGCCAGCAGTTCGACCTGGACAGGGGAGCCAGATACGCAGTATTTT. Translated, it gives CASSSTWTGEPDTQYF.

The chain uses TRBV6-5 and TRBJ1-2; 7 bases agree with TRBD1. The V and J ends lost 4 bases and 0 bases, in that order; junction bases with no gene match: 5. In germline, CDR1 is MNHEY, CDR2 SVGAGI. This CDR3 comprises 15 residues. CDR3 sequence reads: CASSLQGRANYGYTF. The CDR3 DNA is TGTGCCAGCAGTTTACAGGGGAGAGCTAACTATGGCTACACCTTC.

This clone turned up a few times. V is TRBV19 and J is TRBJ2-7; weak D call: TRBD2 (7 bases). CDR1 is LNHDA, CDR2 SQIVND, per germline (reference sequence). The ends were cut back, 3 bases at V and 3 bases at J, with 18 bases in the middle. The CDR3 is 16 residues long. CDR3 region: CASSILGGGGLYEQYF. The CDR3, as DNA: TGTGCCAGTAGTATCCTCGGGGGAGGGGGTCTCTACGAGCAGTACTTC.

The chain has TRBV5-1 and TRBJ1-4, with D possibly matching TRBD1 (5 bases). Trimming pared 1 base from V and 11 bases from J, leaving 18 bases between. CDR1 is SGHRS and CDR2 is YFSETQ in the germline V gene. The CDR3 spans 15 residues. The CDR3 coding sequence is TGCGCCAGCAGCTTGACCTTTTCAGGGTTTAGGAAACTGTTTTTT. This codes for CASSLTFSGFRKLFF.

The chain uses TRBV19 and TRBJ2-7; the match to TRBD2 covers 7 bases. This CDR3 has 12 amino acids. Per germline, CDR1 LNHDA and CDR2 SQIVND (reference sequence). The V gene end was trimmed by 3 bases and the J gene end by 4 bases; junction bases not matched to a gene: 0. The CDR3 DNA reads TGTGCCAGTAGTATGGGAGGGTACGAGCAGTACTTC. Translation gives CASSMGGYEQYF. Filled out from reference TRBV19 and TRBJ2-7, the complete variable domain reads DGGITQSPKYLFRKEGQNVTLSCEQNLNHDAMYWYRQDPGQGLRLIYYSQIVNDFQKGDIAEGYSVSREKKESFPLTVTSAQKNPTAFYLCASSMGGYEQYFGPGTRLTVT.

The rearrangement joins TRBV4-3 to TRBJ1-6; D is uncertain. Deletions cut 0 bases from V and 8 bases from J, with 8 bases between. The CDR3 has 14 amino acids. Germline V CDR1 and CDR2: LGHNA, YSLEER. Here the CDR3 DNA reads TGCGCCAGCAGCCAAGACCCGTTGTATTCACCCCTCCACTTT. It yields the protein CASSQDPLYSPLHF.

CDR3 sequence reads: CASSQGYENEQFF. As DNA, the CDR3 is TGCGCCAGCAGCCAAGGGTATGAGAATGAGCAGTTCTTC. This chain links TRBV4-3 with TRBJ2-1; D uncertain. The CDR3 is made up of 13 amino acids. CDR1 and CDR2 from the germline V gene are LGHNA and YSLEER. V was clipped by 1 base and J by 7 bases, with 8 bases between them.

The chain links TRBV30 to TRBJ1-5; 9 bases line up with TRBD1. The CDR3 runs to 13 residues. V gave up 4 bases and J gave up 6 bases; unmatched junction bases: 4. Germline V gene lookup returns CDR1 GTSNPN and CDR2 SVGIG (reference sequence). CDR3 DNA: TGTGCCTGGACAGACAGGGGGTCTCAGCCCCAGCATTTT. Translation: CAWTDRGSQPQHF. Supplemented by reference TRBV30 and TRBJ1-5, the full variable domain reads SQTIHQWPATLVQPVGSPLSLECTVEGTSNPNLYWYRQAAGRGLQLLFYSVGIGQISSEVPQNLSASRPQDRQFILSSKKLLLSDSGFYLCAWTDRGSQPQHFGDGTRLSIL.

This clone occurred once. The chain has TRBV30 and TRBJ2-7, with 9 nucleotides matching TRBD1. Germline V gene data show CDR1 as GTSNPN and CDR2 as SVGIG (reference sequence). V dropped 3 bases and J dropped 3; count of bases not matched to a gene: 6. The length of the CDR3 is 14 residues. The CDR3 reads CAWRPTGGLYEQYF. CDR3 nucleotide sequence: TGTGCCTGGAGACCCACAGGGGGCCTCTACGAGCAGTACTTC.

The rearrangement links TRBV30 to TRBJ2-7, with D perhaps TRBD1 (5 bases). Between the trimmed V and J ends, which lost 3 bases and 0 bases, there was a span of 12 bases. The length of the CDR3 is 14 residues. Germline V gene data show CDR1 as GTSNPN and CDR2 as SVGIG (reference sequence). CDR3 bases: TGTGCCTGGAGCGCTTCGGACACCTCCTACGAGCAGTACTTC. Translating gives CAWSASDTSYEQYF.

The chain links TRBV16 to TRBJ1-3; D unclear. CDR1 and CDR2 from the germline V gene are KGHSY and FQNENV. Trimming pared 0 bases from V and 7 bases from J, leaving 7 bases between. This CDR3 contains 13 residues. The CDR3 region has the DNA TGTGCCAGCAGCCAATCCGCAGGCAACACCATATATTTT. It codes for CASSQSAGNTIYF. Supplemented by reference TRBV16 and TRBJ1-3, the full variable domain reads GEEVAQTPKHLVRGEGQKAKLYCAPIKGHSYVFWYQQVLKNEFKFLISFQNENVFDETGMPKERFSAKCLPNSPCSLEIQATKLEDSAVYFCASSQSAGNTIYFGEGSWLTVV.

The chain employs TRBV7-2 and TRBJ1-3, with a possible D match to TRBD1 (6 bases). Germline CDR1 SGHTA, CDR2 FQGNSA. Trimming cost V 4 bases and J 2 bases, with 12 bases left between them. The CDR3 extends over 15 amino acids. For the CDR3, the DNA is TGTGCCAGCAGCTCGGACAGCAGGACTGGAAACACCATATATTTT. Protein sequence: CASSSDSRTGNTIYF.